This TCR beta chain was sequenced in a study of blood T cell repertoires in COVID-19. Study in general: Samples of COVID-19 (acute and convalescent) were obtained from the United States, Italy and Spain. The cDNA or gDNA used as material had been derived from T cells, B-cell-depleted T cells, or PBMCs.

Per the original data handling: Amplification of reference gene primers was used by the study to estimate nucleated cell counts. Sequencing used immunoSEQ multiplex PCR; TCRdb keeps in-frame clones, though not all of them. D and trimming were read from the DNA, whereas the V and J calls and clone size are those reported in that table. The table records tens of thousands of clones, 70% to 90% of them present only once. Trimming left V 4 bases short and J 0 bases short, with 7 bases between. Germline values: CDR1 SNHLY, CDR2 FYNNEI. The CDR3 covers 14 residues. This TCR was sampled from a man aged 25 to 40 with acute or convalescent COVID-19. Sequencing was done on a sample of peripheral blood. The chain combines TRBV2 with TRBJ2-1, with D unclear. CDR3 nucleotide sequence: TGTGCCAGCAGTGCATTTAGCTCCTACAATGAGCAGTTCTTC. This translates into CASSAFSSYNEQFF.